These 13 T cell receptor beta chains were all obtained from the same sample, sequenced in a study of shared clonotypes between healthy human individuals. Here immunoSEQ multiplex PCR was the method, and the copy in TCRdb shows in-frame clones only, minus some. Of approximately 500,000 clones listed, over 70% were seen once; the top ten hold over 9.5%. Input material: PBMCs. Every receptor here comes from a woman between 40 and 55 years old in good health. Some clones in this sample may be carry-over from other donors' samples.

The chain couples TRBV14 to TRBJ2-5; D uncertain. Trimming left V 3 bases short and J 5 bases short, with 4 bases between. In germline, CDR1 is SGHDN, CDR2 FVKESK. The CDR3 extends over 11 amino acids. Here the CDR3 DNA reads TGTGCCAGCAGCCATTGGGAGACCCAGTACTTC. It translates to CASSHWETQYF.

This rearrangement joins TRBV28 to TRBJ1-2; D is unresolved. CDR1 is MDHEN, CDR2 SYDVKM, per germline. The CDR3 is 12 residues long. V shed 7 bases and J shed 4 bases, with 10 bases lying between them. CDR3: CASNDYSYGYTF. The CDR3 region has the DNA TGTGCCAGCAATGATTATTCCTATGGCTACACCTTC.

This clone came up once. V is TRBV27 and J is TRBJ2-2; a weak D match, TRBD2 (5 bases). The CDR3 totals 15 residues. Germline CDR1 is MNHEY and CDR2 is SMNVEV (reference sequence). V lost 0 bases and J 5 bases, leaving 10 bases between the germline ends. The CDR3 DNA sequence: TGTGCCAGCAGTTTATCGAGGGTGAATACCGGGGAGCTGTTTTTT. It yields the protein CASSLSRVNTGELFF.

The chain links TRBV28 to TRBJ1-1; TRBD1 might be the D (6 bases). This CDR3 contains 12 residues. CDR1 is MDHEN and CDR2 is SYDVKM in the germline V gene. V lost 3 bases and J lost 10, with 12 bases in between. CDR3 DNA: TGTGCCAGCAGTTTGGGGGGCAGTTCAGCTTTCTTT. Its translation is CASSLGGSSAFF.

The table lists this clone with a count of one. This chain links TRBV7-2 with TRBJ2-7, with D uncertain. In germline, CDR1 is SGHTA, CDR2 FQGNSA. V shed 5 bases and J shed 4 bases, with 15 bases lying between them. This CDR3 is built from 14 residues. DNA for the CDR3: TGTGCCAGCAGCCCACCCCCGGGCTTATACGAGCAGTACTTC. It yields the protein CASSPPPGLYEQYF.

V gene TRBV2 combines with J gene TRBJ1-5, with 9 nucleotides matching TRBD1. The CDR3 runs 15 residues. J lost 7 bases, V lost 4 bases, and 8 bases had no gene match. Germline V gives CDR1 SNHLY, CDR2 FYNNEI. The CDR3 bases are TGTGCCAGCAGTGGTACACAGGGGGCCAGGCAGCCCCAGCATTTT. Residues: CASSGTQGARQPQHF.

CDR3 region: CASRPPEGWDTEAFF. DNA for the CDR3: TGTGCCAGCAGGCCACCCGAGGGGTGGGACACTGAAGCTTTCTTT. The rearrangement links TRBV28 to TRBJ1-1, with D perhaps matching TRBD1 (5 bases). The CDR3 extends over 15 amino acids. The V and J ends lost 6 bases and 3 bases respectively, with 17 bases between them. Germline assignment: CDR1 MDHEN and CDR2 SYDVKM.

The table lists this clone with a count of one. V usage is TRBV5-1 and J usage is TRBJ1-1; D possibly corresponds to TRBD1 (5 bases). With 3 bases removed from V and 0 bases from J, the gap between germline ends came to 15 bases. Germline CDR1 SGHRS, CDR2 YFSETQ. This CDR3 has 16 residues. The CDR3 DNA is TGCGCCAGCAGCTCCGCCCTGGGGCGAATGAACACTGAAGCTTTCTTT. It encodes CASSSALGRMNTEAFF.

V is TRBV10-3 and J is TRBJ1-3, with 8 bases identical to TRBD1. V lost 5 bases and J lost 3; bases outside the gene matches: 15. This CDR3 is built from 18 residues. CDR1 is ENHRY and CDR2 is SYGVKD in the germline V gene. Here the CDR3 DNA reads TGTGCCATCAGTCCCCCGGGACAGGCCCCTCTAGGTGGAAACACCATATATTTT. It translates to CAISPPGQAPLGGNTIYF.

The CDR3 DNA is TGTGCCAGCTCACAAGAAACAGGGGGGCAGTACTTC. This gives the protein CASSQETGGQYF. The chain links TRBV18 to TRBJ2-7, with 8 nucleotides matching TRBD1. J was trimmed by 9 bases and V by 4 bases; bases with no gene match: 5. Per the germline V gene, CDR1 is KGHSH and CDR2 is LQKENI. This CDR3 is built from 12 residues. The full variable domain, its missing parts supplied by reference TRBV18 and TRBJ2-7, is NAGVMQNPRHLVRRRGQEARLRCSPMKGHSHVYWYRQLPEEGLKFMVYLQKENIIDESGMPKERFSAEFPKEGPSILRIQQVVRGDSAAYFCASSQETGGQYFGPGTRLTVT.

V usage is TRBV27 and J usage is TRBJ2-6; D is perhaps TRBD1 or TRBD2 (5 bases each). Germline V gene sequence: CDR1 MNHEY, CDR2 SMNVEV (reference sequence). The CDR3 has 19 residues. The ends were cut back, 0 bases at V and 0 bases at J, with 15 bases in the middle. The CDR3 DNA reads TGTGCCAGCAGTTTATCGAGGGGCAGCCAGTCCTCTGGGGCCAACGTCCTGACTTTC. Protein product: CASSLSRGSQSSGANVLTF.

The chain has TRBV5-8 and TRBJ2-5; 8 bases match TRBD1. Germline CDR1 reads SGHTS; CDR2 reads YDEGEE. The CDR3 loop spans 15 amino acids. J gave up 11 bases and V 3 bases, and 15 bases lay outside the gene matches. This CDR3 reads CASSSKRTGSRKQYF. The CDR3 region has the DNA TGTGCCAGCAGCTCAAAGAGGACAGGGAGCCGCAAGCAGTACTTC.

The chain employs TRBV7-2 and TRBJ1-2; 7 bases match TRBD1. CDR3 length: 12 amino acids. The germline gives CDR1 SGHTA, CDR2 FQGNSA. V was pared by 6 bases and J by 6 bases, with 4 bases of the junction left unmatched. CDR3: CASSQDRHGYTF. In nucleotides, the CDR3 is TGTGCCAGCAGTCAGGACAGGCATGGCTACACCTTC.